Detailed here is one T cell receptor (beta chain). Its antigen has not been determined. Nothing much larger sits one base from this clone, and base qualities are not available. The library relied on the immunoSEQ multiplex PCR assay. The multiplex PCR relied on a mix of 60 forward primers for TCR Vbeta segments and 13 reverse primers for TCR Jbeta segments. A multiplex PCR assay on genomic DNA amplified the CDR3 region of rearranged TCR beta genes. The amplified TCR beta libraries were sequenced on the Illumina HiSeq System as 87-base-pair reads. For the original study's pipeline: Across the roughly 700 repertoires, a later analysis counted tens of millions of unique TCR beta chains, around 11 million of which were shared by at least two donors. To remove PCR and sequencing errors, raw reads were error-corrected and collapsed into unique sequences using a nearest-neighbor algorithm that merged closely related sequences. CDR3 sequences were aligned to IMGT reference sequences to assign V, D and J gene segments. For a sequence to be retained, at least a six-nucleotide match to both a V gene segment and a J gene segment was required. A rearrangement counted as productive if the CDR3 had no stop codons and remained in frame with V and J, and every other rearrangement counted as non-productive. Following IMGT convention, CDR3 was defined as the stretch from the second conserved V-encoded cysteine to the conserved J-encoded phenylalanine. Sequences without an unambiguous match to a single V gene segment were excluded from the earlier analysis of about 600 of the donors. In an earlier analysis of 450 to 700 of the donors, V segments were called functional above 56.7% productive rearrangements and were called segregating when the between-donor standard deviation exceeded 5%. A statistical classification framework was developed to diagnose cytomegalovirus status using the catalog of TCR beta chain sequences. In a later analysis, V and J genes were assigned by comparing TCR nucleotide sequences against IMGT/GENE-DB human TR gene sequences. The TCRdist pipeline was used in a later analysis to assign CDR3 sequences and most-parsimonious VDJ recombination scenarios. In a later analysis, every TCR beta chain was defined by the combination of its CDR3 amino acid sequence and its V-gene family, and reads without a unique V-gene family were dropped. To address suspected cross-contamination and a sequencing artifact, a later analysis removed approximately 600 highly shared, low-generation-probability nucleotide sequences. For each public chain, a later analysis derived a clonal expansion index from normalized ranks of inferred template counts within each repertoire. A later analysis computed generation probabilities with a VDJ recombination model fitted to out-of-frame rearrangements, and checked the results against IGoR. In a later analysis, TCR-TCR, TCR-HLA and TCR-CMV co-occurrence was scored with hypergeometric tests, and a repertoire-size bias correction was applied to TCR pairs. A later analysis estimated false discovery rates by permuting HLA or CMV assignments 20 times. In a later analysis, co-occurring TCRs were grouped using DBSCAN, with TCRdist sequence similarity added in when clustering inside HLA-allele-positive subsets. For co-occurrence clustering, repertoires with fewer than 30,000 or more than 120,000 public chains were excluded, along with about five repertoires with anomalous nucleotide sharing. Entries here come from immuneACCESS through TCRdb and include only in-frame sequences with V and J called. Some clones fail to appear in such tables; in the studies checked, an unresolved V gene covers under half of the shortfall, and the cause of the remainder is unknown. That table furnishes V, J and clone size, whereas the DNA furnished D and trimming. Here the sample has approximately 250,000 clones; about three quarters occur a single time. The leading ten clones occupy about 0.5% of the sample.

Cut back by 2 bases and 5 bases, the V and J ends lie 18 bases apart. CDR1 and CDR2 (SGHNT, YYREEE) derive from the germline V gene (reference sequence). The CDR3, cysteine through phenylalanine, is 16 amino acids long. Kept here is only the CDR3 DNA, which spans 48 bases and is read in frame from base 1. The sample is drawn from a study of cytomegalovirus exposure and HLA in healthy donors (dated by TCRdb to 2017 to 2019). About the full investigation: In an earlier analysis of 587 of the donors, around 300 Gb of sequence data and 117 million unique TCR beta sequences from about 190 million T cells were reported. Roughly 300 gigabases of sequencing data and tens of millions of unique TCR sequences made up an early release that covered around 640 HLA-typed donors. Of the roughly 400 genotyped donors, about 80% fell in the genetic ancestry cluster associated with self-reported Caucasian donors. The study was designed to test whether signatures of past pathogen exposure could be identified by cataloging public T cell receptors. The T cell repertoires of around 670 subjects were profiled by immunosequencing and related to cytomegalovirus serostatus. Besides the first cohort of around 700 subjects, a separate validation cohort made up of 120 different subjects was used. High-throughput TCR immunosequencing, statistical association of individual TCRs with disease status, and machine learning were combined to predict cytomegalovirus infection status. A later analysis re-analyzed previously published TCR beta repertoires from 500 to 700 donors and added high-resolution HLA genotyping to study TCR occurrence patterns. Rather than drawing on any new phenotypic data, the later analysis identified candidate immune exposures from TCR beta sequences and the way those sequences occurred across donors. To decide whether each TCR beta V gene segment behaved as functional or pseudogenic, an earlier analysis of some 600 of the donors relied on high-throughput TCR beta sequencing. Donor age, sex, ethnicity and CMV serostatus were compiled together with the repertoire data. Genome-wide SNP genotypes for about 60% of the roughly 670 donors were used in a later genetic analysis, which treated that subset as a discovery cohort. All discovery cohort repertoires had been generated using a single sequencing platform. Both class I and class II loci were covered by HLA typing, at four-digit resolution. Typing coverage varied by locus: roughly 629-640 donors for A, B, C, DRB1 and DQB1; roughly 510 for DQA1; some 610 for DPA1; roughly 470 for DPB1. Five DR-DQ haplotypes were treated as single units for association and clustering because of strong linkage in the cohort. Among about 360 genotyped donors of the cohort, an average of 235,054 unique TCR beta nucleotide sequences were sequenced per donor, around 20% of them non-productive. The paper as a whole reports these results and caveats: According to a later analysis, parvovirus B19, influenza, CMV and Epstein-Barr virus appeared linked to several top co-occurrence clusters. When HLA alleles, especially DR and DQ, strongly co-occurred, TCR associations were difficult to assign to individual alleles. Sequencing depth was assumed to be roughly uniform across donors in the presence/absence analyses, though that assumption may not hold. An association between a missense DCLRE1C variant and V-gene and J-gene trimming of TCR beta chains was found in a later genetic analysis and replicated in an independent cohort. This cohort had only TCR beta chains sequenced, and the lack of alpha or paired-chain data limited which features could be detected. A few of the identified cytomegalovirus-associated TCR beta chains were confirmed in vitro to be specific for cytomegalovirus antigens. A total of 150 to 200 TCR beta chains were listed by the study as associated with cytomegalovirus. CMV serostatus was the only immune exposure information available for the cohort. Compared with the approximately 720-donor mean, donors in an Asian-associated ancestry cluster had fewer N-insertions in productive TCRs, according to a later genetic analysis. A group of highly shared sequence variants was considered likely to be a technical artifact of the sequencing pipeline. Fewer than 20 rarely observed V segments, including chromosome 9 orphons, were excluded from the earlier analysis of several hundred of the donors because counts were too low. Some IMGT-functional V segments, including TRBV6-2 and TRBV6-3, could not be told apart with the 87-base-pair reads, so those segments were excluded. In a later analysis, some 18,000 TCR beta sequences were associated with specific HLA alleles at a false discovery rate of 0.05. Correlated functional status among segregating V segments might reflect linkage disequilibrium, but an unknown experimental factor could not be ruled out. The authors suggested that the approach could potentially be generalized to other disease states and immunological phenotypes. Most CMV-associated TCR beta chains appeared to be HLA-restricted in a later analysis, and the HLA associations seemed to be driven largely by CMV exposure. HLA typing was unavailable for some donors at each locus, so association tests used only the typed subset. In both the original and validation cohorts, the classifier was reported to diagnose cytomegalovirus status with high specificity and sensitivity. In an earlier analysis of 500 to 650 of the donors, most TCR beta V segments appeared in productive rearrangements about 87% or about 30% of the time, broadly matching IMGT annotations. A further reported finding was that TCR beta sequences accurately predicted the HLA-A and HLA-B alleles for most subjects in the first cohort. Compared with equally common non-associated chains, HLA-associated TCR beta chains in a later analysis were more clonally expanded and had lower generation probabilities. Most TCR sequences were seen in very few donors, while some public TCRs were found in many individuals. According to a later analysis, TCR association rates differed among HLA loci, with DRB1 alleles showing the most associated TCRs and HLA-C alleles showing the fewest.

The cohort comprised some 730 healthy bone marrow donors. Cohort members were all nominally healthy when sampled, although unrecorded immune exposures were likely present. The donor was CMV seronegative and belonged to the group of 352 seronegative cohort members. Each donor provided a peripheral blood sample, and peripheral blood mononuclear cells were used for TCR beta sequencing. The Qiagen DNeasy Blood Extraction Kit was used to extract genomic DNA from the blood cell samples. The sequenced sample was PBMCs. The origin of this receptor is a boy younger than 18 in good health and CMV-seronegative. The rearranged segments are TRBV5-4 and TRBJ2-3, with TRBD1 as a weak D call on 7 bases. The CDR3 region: CASSLLTGRSQDTQYF. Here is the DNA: TGTGCCAGCAGCTTATTGACAGGGAGGAGTCAAGATACGCAGTATTTT.